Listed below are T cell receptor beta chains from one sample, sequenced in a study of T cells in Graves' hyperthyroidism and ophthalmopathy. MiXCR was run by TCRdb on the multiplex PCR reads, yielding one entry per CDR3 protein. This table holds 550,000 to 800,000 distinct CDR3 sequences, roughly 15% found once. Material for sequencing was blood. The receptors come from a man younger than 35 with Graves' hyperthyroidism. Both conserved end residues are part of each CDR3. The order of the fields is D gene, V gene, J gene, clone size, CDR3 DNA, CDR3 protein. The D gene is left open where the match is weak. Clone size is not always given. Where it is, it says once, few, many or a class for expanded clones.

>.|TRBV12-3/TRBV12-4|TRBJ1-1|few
TGTGCCAGCAGTCCCCGGACTATCAACACTGAAGCTTTCTTT
CASSPRTINTEAFF
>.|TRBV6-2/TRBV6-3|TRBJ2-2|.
TGTGCCATGTCAAGCGAGGGCACCGGGGAGCTGTTTTTT
CAMSSEGTGELFF
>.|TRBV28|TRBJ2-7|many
TGTGCCAGCAGTTTTCTGGGGAACCACGAGCAGTACTTC
CASSFLGNHEQYF
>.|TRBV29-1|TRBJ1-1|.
TGCAGCGTTGAAGGGGGCGGGGGGAAGAACACTGAAGCTTTCTTT
CSVEGGGGKNTEAFF
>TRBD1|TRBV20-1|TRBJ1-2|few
TGCAGTGCTAGAGATCTTAACAGGGGAAACTATGGCTACACCTTC
CSARDLNRGNYGYTF
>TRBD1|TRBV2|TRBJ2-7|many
TGTGCCAGCAGTGACGTACAGGGGACCTACGAGCAGTACTTC
CASSDVQGTYEQYF
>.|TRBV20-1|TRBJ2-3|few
TGCAGTGCTTCCCGGGCCCCTCGCACAGATACGCAGTATTTT
CSASRAPRTDTQYF
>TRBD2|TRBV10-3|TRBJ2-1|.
TGTGCCATCAGAGGACTAGCGGGAGAGGGGACCGGTGAGCAGTTCTTC
CAIRGLAGEGTGEQFF
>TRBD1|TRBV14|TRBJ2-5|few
TGTGCCAGCAGCTTCCGGACAGGGGGAGAGACCCAGTACTTC
CASSFRTGGETQYF
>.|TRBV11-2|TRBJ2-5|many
TGTGCCAGCAGCTTAGATGCTTTGGCAGGGTGGGAGACCCAGTACTTC
CASSLDALAGWETQYF
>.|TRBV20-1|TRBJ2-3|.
TGCAGTGCTAGAGGTGGGGTTAGCGCTAGCACAGATACGCAGTATTTT
CSARGGVSASTDTQYF
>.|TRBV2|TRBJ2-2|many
TGTGCCAGTTTGCCAACCCAGGCGGCGTCCGGGGAGCTGTTTTTT
CASLPTQAASGELFF
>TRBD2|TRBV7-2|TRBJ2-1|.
TGTGCCAGCAGCCCATTGGGACTAGCGGAAGACAATGAGCAGTTCTTC
CASSPLGLAEDNEQFF
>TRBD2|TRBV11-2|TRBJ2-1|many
TGTGCCAGCAGCCGGACTAGCGGGAGCAATGAGCAGTTCTTC
CASSRTSGSNEQFF
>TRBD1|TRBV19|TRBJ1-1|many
TGTGCCAGTAGTATGCGGGACAGGGGATACACTGAAGCTTTCTTT
CASSMRDRGYTEAFF
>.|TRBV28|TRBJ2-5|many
TGTGCCAGCAGCCTACCCGGCCTGCGTAAAGGGACCCAGTACTTC
CASSLPGLRKGTQYF
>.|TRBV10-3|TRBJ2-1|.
TGTGCCATCAGTATTGACAATGAGCAGTTCTTC
CAISIDNEQFF
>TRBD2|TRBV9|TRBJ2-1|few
TGTGCCAGCAGCGTAGCGGGAGGTATACACAATGAGCAGTTCTTC
CASSVAGGIHNEQFF
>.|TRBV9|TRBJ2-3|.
TGTGCCAGCAGCGGGGGGTTCAATACGCAGTATTTT
CASSGGFNTQYF
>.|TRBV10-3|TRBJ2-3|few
TGTGCCATCAGTGAGTCACATACGCAGTATTTT
CAISESHTQYF
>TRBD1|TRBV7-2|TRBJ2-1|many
TGTGCCAGCAGCTGGGGACAGGGGAACTACAATGAGCAGTTCTTC
CASSWGQGNYNEQFF
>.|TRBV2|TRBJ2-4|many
TGTGCCAGCACCCTTGGGGGGAACAAAAACATTCAGTACTTC
CASTLGGNKNIQYF
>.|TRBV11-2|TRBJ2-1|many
TGTGCCAGCAGCTTAGTGAGTGAAGGCGGTGAGCAGTTCTTC
CASSLVSEGGEQFF
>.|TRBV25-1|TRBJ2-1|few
TGTGCCAGCAGTGAATTTGACGGGACAGAGGAGGGCAATGAGCAGTTCTTC
CASSEFDGTEEGNEQFF
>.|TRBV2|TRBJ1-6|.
TGTGCCAGCAGAGTCCCTCCTGCCCGGGACTTCTATAATTCACCCCTCCACTTT
CASRVPPARDFYNSPLHF
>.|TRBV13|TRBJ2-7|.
TGTGCCAGCAGCATACAGGTTCTGTCGGGCGAGCAGTACTTC
CASSIQVLSGEQYF
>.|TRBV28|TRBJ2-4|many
TGTGCCAGCAGTGGTGGTTTGGAGTGGAACATTCAGTACTTC
CASSGGLEWNIQYF
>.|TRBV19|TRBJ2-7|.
TGTGCCAGTAAAAAGGCCGGGCCAGGGACCTACGAGCAGTACTTC
CASKKAGPGTYEQYF
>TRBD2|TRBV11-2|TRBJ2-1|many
TGTGCCAGCAGCTTAGGGACTAGCGGGAGGGGCGCCTACAATGAGCAGTTCTTC
CASSLGTSGRGAYNEQFF
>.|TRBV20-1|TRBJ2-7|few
TGCAGTGCGAGACCGGGACACTCCGGGCAGTACTTC
CSARPGHSGQYF
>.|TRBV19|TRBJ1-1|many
TGTGCCAGTAGTATAGTGGCGGGGACCCTGAACACTGAAGCTTTCTTT
CASSIVAGTLNTEAFF
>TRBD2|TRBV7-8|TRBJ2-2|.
TGTGCCAGCAGCCCCACTAGCGGGAGTAAGGGCGGGGAGCTGTTTTTT
CASSPTSGSKGGELFF
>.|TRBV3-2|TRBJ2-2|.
TGTGCCAGCAGCCAAGTCCCTGACCTAGCGGGAAGGAGGAGTACCGGGGAGCTGTTTTTT
CASSQVPDLAGRRSTGELFF
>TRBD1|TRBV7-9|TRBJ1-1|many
TGTGCCAGCAGCCCAACTGGGACAGGGGGTTTAGACACTGAAGCTTTCTTT
CASSPTGTGGLDTEAFF
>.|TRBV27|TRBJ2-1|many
TGTGCCAGCAGTTTGGGCAGGAGACACAATGAGCAGTTCTTC
CASSLGRRHNEQFF
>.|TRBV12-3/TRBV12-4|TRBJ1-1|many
TGTGCCAGCTCCCCTCGGGGGAACACTGAAGCTTTCTTT
CASSPRGNTEAFF